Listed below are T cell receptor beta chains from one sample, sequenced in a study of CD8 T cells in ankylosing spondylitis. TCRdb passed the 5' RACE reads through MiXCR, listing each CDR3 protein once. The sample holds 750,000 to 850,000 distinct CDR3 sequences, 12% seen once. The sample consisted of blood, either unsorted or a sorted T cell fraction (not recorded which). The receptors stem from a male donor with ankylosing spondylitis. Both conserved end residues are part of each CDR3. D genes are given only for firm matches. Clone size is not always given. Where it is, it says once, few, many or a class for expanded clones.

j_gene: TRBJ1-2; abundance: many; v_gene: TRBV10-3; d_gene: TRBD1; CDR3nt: TGTGCCATCAGGTCGGGACAGAGAAGCTATGGCTACACCTTC; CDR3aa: CAIRSGQRSYGYTF
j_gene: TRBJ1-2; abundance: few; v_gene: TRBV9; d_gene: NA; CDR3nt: TGTGCCAGCAGCGTACAACAGGGTGACGGCTACACCTTC; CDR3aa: CASSVQQGDGYTF
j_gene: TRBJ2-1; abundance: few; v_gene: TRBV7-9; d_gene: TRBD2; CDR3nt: TGTGCCAGCAGCTTACTGCGGGGGGGTCGATACAATGAGCAGTTCTTC; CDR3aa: CASSLLRGGRYNEQFF
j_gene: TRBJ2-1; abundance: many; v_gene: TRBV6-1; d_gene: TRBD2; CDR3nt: TGTGCCAGCAGTCGTCTAGCGGGAAGAGACAATGAGCAGTTCTTC; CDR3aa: CASSRLAGRDNEQFF
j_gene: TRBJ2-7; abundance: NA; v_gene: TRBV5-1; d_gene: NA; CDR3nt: TGCGCCAGCAGCTTTGGGGGTCACGGGAGACGGGACGAGCAGTACTTC; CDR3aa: CASSFGGHGRRDEQYF
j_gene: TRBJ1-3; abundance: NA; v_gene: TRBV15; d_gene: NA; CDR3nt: TGTGCCACCAGCAGAGATCTGCCAGGGCTAGGAAACACCATATATTTT; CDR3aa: CATSRDLPGLGNTIYF
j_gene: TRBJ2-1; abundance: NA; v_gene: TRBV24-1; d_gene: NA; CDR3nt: TGTGCCACCAGTGATTTGAATACCTACAATGAGCAGTTCTTC; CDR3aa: CATSDLNTYNEQFF
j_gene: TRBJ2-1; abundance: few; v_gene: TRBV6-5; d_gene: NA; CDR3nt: TGTGCCAGCAGTTACTCGGGACTTCGTAATGAGCAGTTCTTC; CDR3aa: CASSYSGLRNEQFF
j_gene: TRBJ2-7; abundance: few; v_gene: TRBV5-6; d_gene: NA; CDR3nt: TGTGCCAGCACGAGTTATATCGACAGGACATACGAGCAGTACTTC; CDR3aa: CASTSYIDRTYEQYF
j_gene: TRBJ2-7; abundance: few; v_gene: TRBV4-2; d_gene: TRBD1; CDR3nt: TGTGCCAGCAGCCAAGATCGCCAGGGGGCATCTAACGAGCAGTACTTC; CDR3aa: CASSQDRQGASNEQYF
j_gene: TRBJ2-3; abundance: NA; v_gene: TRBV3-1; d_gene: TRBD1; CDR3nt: TGTGCCAGCAGCACCTCGACAGGGATCACAGATACGCAGTATTTT; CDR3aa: CASSTSTGITDTQYF
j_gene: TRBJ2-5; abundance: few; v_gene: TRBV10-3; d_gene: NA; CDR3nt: TGTGCCATCAGCGCGAACGGGCAAAGGGCCCAGTACTTC; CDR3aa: CAISANGQRAQYF
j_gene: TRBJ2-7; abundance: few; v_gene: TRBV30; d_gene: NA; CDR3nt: TGTGCCTGCCTGCGGGGCCCCTACGAGCAGTACTTC; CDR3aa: CACLRGPYEQYF
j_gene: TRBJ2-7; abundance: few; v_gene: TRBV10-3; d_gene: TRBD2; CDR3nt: TGTGCCATCAGCGCCACTAGCGGGAGGGCCTGGGAGCAGTACTTC; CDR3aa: CAISATSGRAWEQYF
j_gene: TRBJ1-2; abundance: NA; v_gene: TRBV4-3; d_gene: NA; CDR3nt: TGCGCCAGCAGCCAAGATGAGAGGCAAGGCTACACCTTC; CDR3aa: CASSQDERQGYTF
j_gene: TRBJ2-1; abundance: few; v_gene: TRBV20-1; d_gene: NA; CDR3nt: TGCAGTGCCACAGCCCGGCGTCACTACAATGAGCAGTTCTTC; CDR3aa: CSATARRHYNEQFF
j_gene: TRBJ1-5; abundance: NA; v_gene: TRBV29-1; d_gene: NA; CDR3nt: TGCAGCGTCATACAGGGAACAAATCAGCCCCAGCATTTT; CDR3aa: CSVIQGTNQPQHF
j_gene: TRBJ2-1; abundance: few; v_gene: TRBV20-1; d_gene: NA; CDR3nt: TGCAGTGCTCTTAACGCTGCGAGATACAATGAGCAGTTCTTC; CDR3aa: CSALNAARYNEQFF
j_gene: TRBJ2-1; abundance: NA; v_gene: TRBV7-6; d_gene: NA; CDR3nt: TGTGCCAGCAGCCGCTCCAAGGCCCCAGAGGATTACAATGAGCAGTTCTTC; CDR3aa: CASSRSKAPEDYNEQFF
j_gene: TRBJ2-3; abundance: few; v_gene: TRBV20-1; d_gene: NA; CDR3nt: TGCAGTGCTAGGCAGGTGGGCACAGATACGCAGTATTTT; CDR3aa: CSARQVGTDTQYF
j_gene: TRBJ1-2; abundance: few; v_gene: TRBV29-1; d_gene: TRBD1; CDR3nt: TGCAGCGTTCGGTTGCCAGGGGGAGGTGGCTACACCTTC; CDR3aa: CSVRLPGGGGYTF
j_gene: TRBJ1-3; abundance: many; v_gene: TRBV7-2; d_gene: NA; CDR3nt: TGTGCCAGCAGCTTATCTCCGGGGGCAGGAAACACCATATATTTT; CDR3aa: CASSLSPGAGNTIYF
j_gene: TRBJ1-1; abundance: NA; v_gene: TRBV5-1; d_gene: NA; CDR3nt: TGCGCCAGCAGCTTGGCCGTAACAGGGTTTGAAGCTTTCTTT; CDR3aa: CASSLAVTGFEAFF
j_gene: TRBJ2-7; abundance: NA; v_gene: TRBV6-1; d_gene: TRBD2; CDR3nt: TGTGCCAGCAGGGCGGGACTAGCGGGAGGCACGTCCATCGAGCAGTACTTC; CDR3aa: CASRAGLAGGTSIEQYF
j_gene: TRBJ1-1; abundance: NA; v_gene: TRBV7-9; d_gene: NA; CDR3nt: TGTGCCAGCAGCTCCGAAAACGCGGGGGCTGAAGCTTTCTTT; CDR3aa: CASSSENAGAEAFF
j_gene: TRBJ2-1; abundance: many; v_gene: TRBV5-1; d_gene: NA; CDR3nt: TGCGCCAGCAGCTTGAGGGACAACTACAATGAGCAGTTCTTC; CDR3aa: CASSLRDNYNEQFF
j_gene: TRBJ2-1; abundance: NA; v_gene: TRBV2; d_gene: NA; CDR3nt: TGTGCCAGCAGTCGAACCGGAGATGAGCAGTTCTTC; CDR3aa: CASSRTGDEQFF
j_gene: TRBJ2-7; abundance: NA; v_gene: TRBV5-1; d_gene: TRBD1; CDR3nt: TGCGCCAGCAGCCCCTCCGGGACAGGGACCCACGAGCAGTACTTC; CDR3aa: CASSPSGTGTHEQYF
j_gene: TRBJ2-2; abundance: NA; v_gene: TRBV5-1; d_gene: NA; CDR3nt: TGCGCCAGCAGCTTAGTAGCGCTGAACACCGGGGAGCTGTTTTTT; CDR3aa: CASSLVALNTGELFF
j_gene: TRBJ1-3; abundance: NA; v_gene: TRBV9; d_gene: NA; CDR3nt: TGTGCCAGCAGCGCAGGACGGACAGACTCTGGAAACACCATATATTTT; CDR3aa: CASSAGRTDSGNTIYF
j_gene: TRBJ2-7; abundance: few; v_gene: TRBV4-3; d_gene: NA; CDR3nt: TGCGCCAGCAGCCTCGACAGCCGTACCTACGAGCAGTACTTC; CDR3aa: CASSLDSRTYEQYF
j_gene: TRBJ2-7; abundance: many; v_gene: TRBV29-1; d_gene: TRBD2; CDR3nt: TGCAGCGTTGAAGGGCGGGAGTTCAGGGAGCAGTACTTC; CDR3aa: CSVEGREFREQYF
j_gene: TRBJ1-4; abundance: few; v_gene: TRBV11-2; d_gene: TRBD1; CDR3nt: TGTGCCAGCAGCTTACGGACAGGGGGAAGAGGCACTAATGAAAAACTGTTTTTT; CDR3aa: CASSLRTGGRGTNEKLFF
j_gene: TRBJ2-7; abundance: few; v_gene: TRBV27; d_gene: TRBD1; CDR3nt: TGTGCCAGCACCCCCCCGGACAGGGACCACGAGCAGTACTTC; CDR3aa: CASTPPDRDHEQYF
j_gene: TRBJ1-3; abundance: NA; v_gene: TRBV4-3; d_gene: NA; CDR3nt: TGCGCCAGCAGCCAAGAACCCTCTGGAAACACCATATATTTT; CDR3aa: CASSQEPSGNTIYF